The 8 T cell receptor beta chains below come from one sample, sequenced in a study of T cell responses to AZD1222 COVID-19 vaccine. Measured with immunoSEQ multiplex PCR; TCRdb has only the in-frame clones, and not every one. Altogether more than 90,000 clones are present, about nine tenths being singletons, with the ten largest covering roughly 1.4%. Sequenced material: peripheral blood, taken on day 0 of AZD1222 vaccination. The receptors were gathered from an adult in good health.

CDR3 in DNA: TGTGCCAGTTCGGGAGAGTTGGGGAGCTCAGCAGATACGCAGTATTTT. It specifies CASSGELGSSADTQYF. The chain is built from TRBV19 and TRBJ2-3, with D possibly TRBD2 on 6 matching bases. This CDR3 is 16 amino acids long. Trimming cost V 8 bases and J 4 bases, with 22 bases left between them. The germline gives CDR1 LNHDA, CDR2 SQIVND (reference sequence).

This chain uses TRBV5-4 with TRBJ1-6; D unresolved. The germline V gene has CDR1 SGHNT and CDR2 YYREEE (reference sequence). This CDR3 spans 13 amino acids. Trimming left V 1 base short and J 7 bases short, with 6 bases between. The CDR3 loop is CASSLPGNSPLHF. DNA of the CDR3: TGTGCCAGCAGCTTGCCGGGGAATTCACCCCTCCACTTT.

The V call is TRBV2, the J call TRBJ1-3; a possible D gene is TRBD1 (6 bases). Germline assignment: CDR1 SNHLY and CDR2 FYNNEI. Trimming took off 7 bases at V and 0 bases at J, with 13 bases between the two ends. The CDR3 extends over 15 amino acids. For the CDR3, the DNA is TGTGCCAGCACCAAGACAGGAGCCTCTGGAAACACCATATATTTT. Translating it yields CASTKTGASGNTIYF.

The chain combines TRBV9 with TRBJ1-1; TRBD1 matches 11 bases. This CDR3 has 20 amino acids. The J segment lost 4 bases and the V segment lost 3 bases, leaving 20 bases of the junction unmatched. CDR1 is SGDLS, CDR2 YYNGEE, per germline. The CDR3 loop is CASSGPGQGAVDLRTTEAFF. The CDR3 nucleotides are TGTGCCAGCAGCGGGCCCGGACAGGGGGCGGTGGATTTGCGAACCACTGAAGCTTTCTTT.

In nucleotides, the CDR3 is TGTGCCAGCATTGGCAGCTCCTACGAGCAGTACTTC. This translates into CASIGSSYEQYF. The J gene is TRBJ2-7, the V gene TRBV2; D is undetermined. Trimming shortened V by 7 bases and J by 0 bases, and 7 bases separated the two germline ends. This CDR3 contains 12 residues. Germline V gene lookup returns CDR1 SNHLY and CDR2 FYNNEI.

The chain is built from TRBV9 and TRBJ1-5; TRBD1 might be the D (6 bases). V was clipped by 3 bases and J by 1 base, with 8 bases between them. The length of the CDR3 is 14 residues. Germline CDR1 SGDLS, CDR2 YYNGEE. The CDR3 bases are TGTGCCAGCAGCGAGGGGGGAAGCAATCAGCCCCAGCATTTT. Its translation is CASSEGGSNQPQHF.

This chain links TRBV5-1 with TRBJ2-5, with 9 bases identical to TRBD2. The trim removed 1 base at V and 3 bases at J, leaving 7 bases unmatched. The germline gives CDR1 SGHRS, CDR2 YFSETQ. This CDR3 spans 16 amino acids. CDR3 protein: CASSLLASGAKETQYF. CDR3 nucleotides: TGCGCCAGCAGCTTGTTGGCTAGCGGGGCCAAAGAGACCCAGTACTTC. The full variable domain, rest sourced from reference TRBV5-1 and TRBJ2-5, is KAGVTQTPRYLIKTRGQQVTLSCSPISGHRSVSWYQQTPGQGLQFLFEYFSETQRNKGNFPGRFSGRQFSNSRSEMNVSTLELGDSALYLCASSLLASGAKETQYFGPGTRLLVL.

The chain uses TRBV10-1 and TRBJ1-3; the D is unclear. CDR1 WNHNN and CDR2 SYGVQD come from the germline V gene (reference sequence). The CDR3 loop spans 15 amino acids. V lost 7 bases and J 0 bases, leaving 13 bases between the germline ends. The CDR3 nucleotides are TGCGCCAGCACCTTCTCCCTGAGCTCTGGAAACACCATATATTTT. Its translation is CASTFSLSSGNTIYF.